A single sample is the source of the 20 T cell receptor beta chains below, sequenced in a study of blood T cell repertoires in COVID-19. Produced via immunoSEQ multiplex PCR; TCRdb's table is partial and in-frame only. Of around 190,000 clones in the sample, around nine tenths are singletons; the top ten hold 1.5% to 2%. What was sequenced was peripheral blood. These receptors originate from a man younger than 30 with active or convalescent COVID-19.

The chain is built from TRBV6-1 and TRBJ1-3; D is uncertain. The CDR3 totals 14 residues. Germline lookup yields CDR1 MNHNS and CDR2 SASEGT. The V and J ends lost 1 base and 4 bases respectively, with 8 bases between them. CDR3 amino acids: CASSEVGVGNTIYF. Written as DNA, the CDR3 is TGTGCCAGCAGTGAAGTCGGGGTCGGAAACACCATATATTTT.

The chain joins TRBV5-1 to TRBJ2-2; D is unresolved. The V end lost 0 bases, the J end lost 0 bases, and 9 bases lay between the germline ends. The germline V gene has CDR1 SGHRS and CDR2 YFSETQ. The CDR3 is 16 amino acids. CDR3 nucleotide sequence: TGCGCCAGCAGCTTGGAAGCAAACGCGAACACCGGGGAGCTGTTTTTT. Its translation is CASSLEANANTGELFF.

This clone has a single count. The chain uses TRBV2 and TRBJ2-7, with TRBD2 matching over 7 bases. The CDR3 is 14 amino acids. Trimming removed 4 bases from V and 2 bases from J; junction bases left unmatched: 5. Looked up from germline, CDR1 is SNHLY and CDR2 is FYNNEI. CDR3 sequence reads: CASSVQRGPYEQYF. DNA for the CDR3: TGTGCCAGCAGTGTTCAGCGGGGCCCCTACGAGCAGTACTTC.

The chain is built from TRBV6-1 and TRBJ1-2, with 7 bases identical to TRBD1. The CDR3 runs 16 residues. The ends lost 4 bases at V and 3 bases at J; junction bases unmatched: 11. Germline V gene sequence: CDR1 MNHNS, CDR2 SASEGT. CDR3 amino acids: CASSGRTGQLYYGYTF. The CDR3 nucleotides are TGTGCCAGCAGTGGAAGGACGGGACAGCTATACTATGGCTACACCTTC.

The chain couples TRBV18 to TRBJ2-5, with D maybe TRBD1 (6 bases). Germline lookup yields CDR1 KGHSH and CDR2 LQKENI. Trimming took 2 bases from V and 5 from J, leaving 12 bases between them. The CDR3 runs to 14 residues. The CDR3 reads CASSPSGVAETQYF. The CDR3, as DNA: TGTGCCAGCTCACCATCAGGGGTTGCCGAGACCCAGTACTTC.

CDR3 bases: TGCGCCAGCAGTACAGGGGGCACCTACGAGCAGTACTTC. Amino acid sequence: CASSTGGTYEQYF. V gene TRBV5-1 combines with J gene TRBJ2-7; 9 nucleotides match TRBD1. This CDR3 contains 13 residues. The trim removed 5 bases at V and 2 bases at J, leaving 2 bases unmatched. Germline values: CDR1 SGHRS, CDR2 YFSETQ.

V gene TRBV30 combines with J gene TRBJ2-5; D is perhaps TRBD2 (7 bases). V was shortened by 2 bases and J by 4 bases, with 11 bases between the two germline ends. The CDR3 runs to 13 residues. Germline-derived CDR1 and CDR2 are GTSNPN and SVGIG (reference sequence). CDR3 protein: CAWSQGRGETQYF. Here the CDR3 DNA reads TGTGCCTGGAGTCAGGGGAGGGGAGAGACCCAGTACTTC. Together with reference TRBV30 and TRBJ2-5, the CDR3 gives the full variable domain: SQTIHQWPATLVQPVGSPLSLECTVEGTSNPNLYWYRQAAGRGLQLLFYSVGIGQISSEVPQNLSASRPQDRQFILSSKKLLLSDSGFYLCAWSQGRGETQYFGPGTRLLVL.

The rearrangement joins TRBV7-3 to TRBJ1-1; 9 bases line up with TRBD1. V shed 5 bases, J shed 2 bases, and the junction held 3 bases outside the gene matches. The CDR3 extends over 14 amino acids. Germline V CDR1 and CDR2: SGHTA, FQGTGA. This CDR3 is CASSRQGGNTEAFF. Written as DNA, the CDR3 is TGTGCCAGCAGCCGACAGGGGGGAAACACTGAAGCTTTCTTT. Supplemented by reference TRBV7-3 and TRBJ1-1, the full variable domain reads GAGVSQTPSNKVTEKGKYVELRCDPISGHTALYWYRQSLGQGPEFLIYFQGTGAADDSGLPNDRFFAVRPEGSVSTLKIQRTERGDSAVYLCASSRQGGNTEAFFGQGTRLTVV.

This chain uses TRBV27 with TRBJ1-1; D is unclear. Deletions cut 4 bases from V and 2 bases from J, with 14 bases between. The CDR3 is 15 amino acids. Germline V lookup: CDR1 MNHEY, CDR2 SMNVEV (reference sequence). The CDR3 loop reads CASSSPGSLNTEAFF. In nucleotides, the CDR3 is TGTGCCAGCAGTTCACCCGGGAGCCTTAACACTGAAGCTTTCTTT.

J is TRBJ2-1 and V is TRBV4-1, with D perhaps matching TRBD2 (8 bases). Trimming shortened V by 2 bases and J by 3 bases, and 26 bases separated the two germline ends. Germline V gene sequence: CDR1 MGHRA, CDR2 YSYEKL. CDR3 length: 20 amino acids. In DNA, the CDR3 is TGCGCCAGCAGCCAAAGAGAGGGGGCGCCGGGACTAGGAGACTACAATGAGCAGTTCTTC. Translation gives CASSQREGAPGLGDYNEQFF.

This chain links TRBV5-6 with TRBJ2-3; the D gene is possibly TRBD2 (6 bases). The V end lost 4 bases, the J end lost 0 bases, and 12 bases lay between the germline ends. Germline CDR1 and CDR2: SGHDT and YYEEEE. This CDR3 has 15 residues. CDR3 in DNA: TGTGCCAGCAGCGCGGTAGCGGCTAGCACAGATACGCAGTATTTT. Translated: CASSAVAASTDTQYF.

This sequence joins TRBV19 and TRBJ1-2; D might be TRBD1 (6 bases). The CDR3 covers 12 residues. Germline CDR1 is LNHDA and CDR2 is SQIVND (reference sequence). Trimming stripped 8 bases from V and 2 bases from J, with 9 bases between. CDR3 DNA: TGTGCCAGTTCTGGACAGAACTATGGCTACACCTTC. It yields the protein CASSGQNYGYTF.

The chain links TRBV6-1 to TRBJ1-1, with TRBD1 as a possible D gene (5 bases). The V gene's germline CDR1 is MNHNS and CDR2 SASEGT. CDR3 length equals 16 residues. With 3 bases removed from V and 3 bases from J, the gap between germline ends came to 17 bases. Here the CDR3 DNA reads TGTGCCAGCAGTGACCCTCTTGGAGGGGTCGACACTGAAGCTTTCTTT. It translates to CASSDPLGGVDTEAFF.

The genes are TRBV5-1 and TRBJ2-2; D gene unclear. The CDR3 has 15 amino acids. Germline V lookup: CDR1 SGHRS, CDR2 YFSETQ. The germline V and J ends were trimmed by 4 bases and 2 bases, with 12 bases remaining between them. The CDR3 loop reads CASSGPESNTGELFF. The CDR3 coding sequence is TGCGCCAGCAGCGGCCCAGAATCTAACACCGGGGAGCTGTTTTTT. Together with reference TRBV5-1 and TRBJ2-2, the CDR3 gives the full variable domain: KAGVTQTPRYLIKTRGQQVTLSCSPISGHRSVSWYQQTPGQGLQFLFEYFSETQRNKGNFPGRFSGRQFSNSRSEMNVSTLELGDSALYLCASSGPESNTGELFFGEGSRLTVL.

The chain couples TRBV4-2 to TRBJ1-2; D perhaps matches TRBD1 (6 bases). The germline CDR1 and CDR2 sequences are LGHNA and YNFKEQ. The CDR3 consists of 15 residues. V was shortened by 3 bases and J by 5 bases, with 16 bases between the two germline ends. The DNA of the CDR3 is TGTGCCAGCAGCCAGGACAGCCCGTGGAATTATGGCTACACCTTC. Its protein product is CASSQDSPWNYGYTF.

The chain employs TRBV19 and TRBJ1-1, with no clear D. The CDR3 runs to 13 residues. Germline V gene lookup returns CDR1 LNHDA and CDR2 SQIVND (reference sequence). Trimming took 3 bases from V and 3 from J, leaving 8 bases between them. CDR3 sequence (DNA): TGTGCCAGTAGTATGGGAGGGTACACTGAAGCTTTCTTT. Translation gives CASSMGGYTEAFF.

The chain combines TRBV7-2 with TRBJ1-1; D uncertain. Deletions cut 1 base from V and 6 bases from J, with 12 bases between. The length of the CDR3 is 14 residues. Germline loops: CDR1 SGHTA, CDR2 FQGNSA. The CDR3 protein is CASSLVFEGSEAFF. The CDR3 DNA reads TGTGCCAGCAGCTTAGTCTTCGAGGGCTCTGAAGCTTTCTTT.

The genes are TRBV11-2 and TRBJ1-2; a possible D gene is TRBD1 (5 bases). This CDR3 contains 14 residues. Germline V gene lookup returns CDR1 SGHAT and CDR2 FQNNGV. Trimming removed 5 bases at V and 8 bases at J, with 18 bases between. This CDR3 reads CASSPGGLVEGYTF. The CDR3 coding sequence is TGTGCCAGCAGCCCGGGGGGGTTGGTGGAAGGCTACACCTTC.

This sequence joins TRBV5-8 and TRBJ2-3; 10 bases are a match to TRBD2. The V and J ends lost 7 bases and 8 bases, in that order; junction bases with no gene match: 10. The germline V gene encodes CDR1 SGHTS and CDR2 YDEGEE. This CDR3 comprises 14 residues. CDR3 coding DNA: TGTGCCAGCGCTAGCGGGGGCCGATTCATTACGCAGTATTTT. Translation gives CASASGGRFITQYF.

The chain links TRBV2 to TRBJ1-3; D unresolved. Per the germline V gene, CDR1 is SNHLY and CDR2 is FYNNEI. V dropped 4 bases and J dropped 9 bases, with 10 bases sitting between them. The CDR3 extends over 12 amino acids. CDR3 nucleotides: TGTGCCAGCAGTGCGGCGGGTACCACCATATATTTT. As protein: CASSAAGTTIYF.